This note documents a single TCR beta chain sequence. The J segment lost 6 bases and the V segment lost 3 bases, leaving 12 bases of the junction unmatched. The CDR3 loop spans 17 amino acids. Per the germline V gene, CDR1 is SGDLS and CDR2 is YYNGEE. This specimen belongs to a study of blood T cell repertoires in COVID-19. Looking at the study overall: COVID-19 samples from acute and convalescent phases originated in the United States, Italy and Spain. T cells, B-cell-depleted T cells, or PBMCs supplied cDNA or gDNA.

As processed by the authors: Amplification of reference gene primers provided the estimated nucleated cell counts. TCRdb keeps only in-frame clones here, not all; method: immunoSEQ multiplex PCR. The V and J calls and clone size come from that table; D and trimming were worked out from the DNA. This sample yields over 200,000 clones, of which 70% to 90% are seen a single time; over 2% belongs to the top ten. The receptor was isolated from a woman aged 50 to 60 with acute or convalescent COVID-19. The sequenced material came from peripheral blood. This chain connects TRBV9 to TRBJ2-2, with TRBD2 identical over 9 bases. Here the CDR3 reads CASSGAGGGRAPGELFF. CDR3 nucleotide sequence: TGTGCCAGCAGCGGAGCAGGAGGCGGGAGGGCCCCCGGGGAGCTGTTTTTT.